These T cell receptor delta chains were read from a single sample in a study of Vδ1+ human thymocytes. TCRdb made new clone calls on the multiplex PCR reads using CATT. The repertoire holds over 45,000 delta-chain clones, with 15% as singletons. Sequenced material: Vdelta1+ gamma-delta thymocytes from the thymus. Source of these receptors: a boy less than two years old who had congenital heart surgery. The CDR3 runs from the conserved cysteine through the conserved F or W. A D gene is named only where the DNA matches it firmly. The size entry is marked missing in some rows and otherwise reads once, few, many or a size class.

clone_size | j_call | v_call | d_call | cdr3_aa | cdr3_nt
many | TRDJ1 | TRDV2 | - | CACAVALLGDTWADKLIF | -
few | TRDJ1 | TRDV1 | TRDD3 | CALGELNHWGRKLIF | TGTGCTCTTGGGGAACTTAACCACTGGGGGAGGAAACTCATCTTT
- | TRDJ1 | TRDV1 | - | CALGDFFLPRGHYESMYTDKLIF | TGTGCTCTTGGGGACTTTTTCCTGCCCCGGGGGCATTACGAGTCTATGTACACCGATAAACTCATCTTT
few | TRDJ1 | TRDV1 | - | CALGEPKAFVGGTDKLIF | TGTGCTCTTGGGGAACCCAAGGCCTTCGTGGGGGGCACCGATAAACTCATCTTT
few | TRDJ1 | TRDV1 | TRDD3 | CALGDPDWGTRPYTDKLIF | TGTGCTCTTGGGGACCCGGATTGGGGGACCCGACCTTACACCGATAAACTCATCTTT
few | TRDJ1 | TRDV1 | - | CALGDRSYLPSYTDKLIF | TGTGCTCTTGGGGATAGGTCGTACCTACCCAGTTACACCGATAAACTCATCTTT
few | TRDJ1 | TRDV1 | - | CALGPIHGPYTDKLIF | TGTGCTCTTGGGCCGATCCACGGGCCGTACACCGATAAACTCATCTTT
few | TRDJ1 | TRDV1 | TRDD3 | CALGERIAHTGGYKLIF | TGTGCTCTTGGGGAACGTATTGCCCATACTGGGGGATACAAACTCATCTTT
- | TRDJ1 | TRDV1 | - | CALGELPYTDKLIF | TGTGCTCTTGGGGAACTACCCTACACCGATAAACTCATCTTT
few | TRDJ1 | TRDV1 | TRDD3 | CALGETGAFLTYWGISPHPTDKLIF | TGTGCTCTTGGGGAAACAGGGGCCTTCCTGACTTACTGGGGGATTAGCCCACATCCAACCGATAAACTCATCTTT
- | TRDJ1 | TRDV1 | - | CALGWNFLPRTGTDKLIF | TGTGCTCTTGGGTGGAACTTCCTTCCCCGTACTGGGACCGATAAACTCATCTTT
few | TRDJ1 | TRDV1 | TRDD3 | CALGARYVLGDTPDKLIF | TGTGCTCTTGGGGCGAGATACGTTCTGGGGGATACTCCCGATAAACTCATCTTT
few | TRDJ1 | TRDV1 | TRDD3 | CALGELGLPVLGVWYTDKLIF | TGTGCTCTTGGGGAACTAGGCTTACCAGTACTGGGGGTCTGGTACACCGATAAACTCATCTTT
few | TRDJ1 | TRDV1 | TRDD3 | CALGTQPGWGILRDKLIF | TGTGCTCTTGGGACACAACCGGGCTGGGGGATACTTAGGGATAAACTCATCTTT
- | TRDJ1 | TRAV29/DV5 | TRDD3 | CAASGGSVGDTKCDKLIF | TGTGCAGCAAGCGGAGGGTCAGTGGGGGATACGAAATGCGATAAACTCATCTTT
few | TRDJ1 | TRDV1 | TRDD3 | CALGELAWGIAVDKLIF | TGTGCTCTTGGGGAACTAGCCTGGGGGATAGCGGTCGATAAACTCATCTTT
- | TRDJ1 | TRDV1 | TRDD3 | CALGGLSFIPPSDFNWGTSYTDKLIF | TGTGCTCTTGGGGGACTCTCATTCATCCCTCCTTCCGACTTTAACTGGGGGACCTCGTACACCGATAAACTCATCTTT
- | TRDJ1 | TRDV1 | - | CALGGMADKLIF | TGTGCTCTTGGGGGGATGGCCGATAAACTCATCTTT
few | TRDJ1 | TRDV1 | - | CALGEPIVGGPTTDKLIF | TGTGCTCTTGGGGAACCAATAGTTGGGGGCCCAACTACCGATAAACTCATCTTT
- | TRDJ1 | TRDV1 | - | CALGPNPSAFKLIF | TGTGCTCTTGGGCCCAATCCTTCCGCCTTTAAACTCATCTTT
- | TRDJ1 | TRDV1 | TRDD3 | CALGEISPLLLGDRFWTRYTDKLIF | TGTGCTCTTGGGGAAATCTCGCCTTTATTATTGGGGGATAGATTCTGGACCCGATACACCGATAAACTCATCTTT
- | TRDJ1 | TRDV2 | TRDD3 | CACDTAGGSGVRWTDKLIF | TGTGCCTGTGACACCGCTGGGGGATCAGGCGTCCGTTGGACCGATAAACTCATCTTT
few | TRDJ1 | TRDV1 | TRDD3 | CALGERGTLQVTGGYAYIADKLIF | TGTGCTCTTGGGGAAAGGGGGACCCTCCAGGTTACTGGGGGATACGCGTATATCGCCGATAAACTCATCTTT
few | TRDJ1 | TRDV1 | TRDD3 | CALGVNERSGGRHTDKLIF | TGTGCTCTTGGGGTGAACGAGCGTTCTGGGGGACGCCACACCGATAAACTCATCTTT
- | TRDJ1 | TRDV1 | TRDD3 | CALRTGGFDKLIF | TGTGCTCTTAGGACTGGGGGCTTCGATAAACTCATCTTT
- | TRDJ1 | TRDV1 | TRDD3 | CALGDPSPTLGDSNTDKLIF | TGTGCTCTTGGGGACCCTAGTCCAACACTGGGGGATAGTAACACCGATAAACTCATCTTT
few | TRDJ1 | TRDV1 | TRDD3 | CALGDLLLGDIGTDKLIF | TGTGCTCTTGGGGATCTACTCTTGGGGGATATAGGTACCGATAAACTCATCTTT
- | TRDJ1 | TRDV1 | TRDD3 | CALGESSSQYWGIHPGYTDKLIF | TGTGCTCTTGGGGAGTCTTCTTCCCAGTACTGGGGGATACATCCCGGGTACACCGATAAACTCATCTTT
- | TRDJ1 | TRDV1 | - | CALGIYSHLLHRYDKLIF | TGTGCTCTTGGGATATATTCCCACTTACTGCACCGTTACGATAAACTCATCTTT
few | TRDJ1 | TRDV1 | TRDD3 | CALGDIEGLRSLGGYTDKLIF | TGTGCTCTTGGGGACATAGAAGGCCTTCGTTCTCTGGGGGGATACACCGATAAACTCATCTTT
- | TRDJ1 | TRDV1 | - | CALGELRGMHASWDHTDKLIF | TGTGCTCTTGGGGAACTGCGGGGCATGCATGCATCATGGGACCACACCGATAAACTCATCTTT
few | TRDJ1 | TRDV1 | - | CALGARPSYDWGIHTYTDKLIF | TGTGCTCTTGGGGCGAGGCCTTCCTACGACTGGGGGATCCACACGTACACCGATAAACTCATCTTT
few | TRDJ1 | TRDV1 | TRDD3 | CALGDVLPSYKRLTITGGYATDKLIF | TGTGCTCTTGGGGACGTACTGCCTTCCTACAAACGACTCACCATCACTGGGGGATACGCGACCGATAAACTCATCTTT
- | TRDJ1 | TRDV1 | TRDD3 | CALGHLAGFLFSLLGDSDKLIF | TGTGCTCTTGGGCACCTCGCGGGATTTTTGTTCTCATTACTGGGGGATTCCGATAAACTCATCTTT
- | TRDJ1 | TRDV1 | - | CAVGEALPDLWYTDKLIF | TGTGCTGTTGGGGAAGCTCTCCCGGATCTATGGTACACCGATAAACTCATCTTT
few | TRDJ1 | TRDV1 | TRDD3 | CALGELGPTQYWGIYEPPNKLIF | TGTGCTCTTGGGGAACTGGGTCCAACTCAGTACTGGGGGATTTACGAACCCCCAAACAAACTCATCTTT
- | TRDJ1 | TRDV1 | TRDD3 | CALGELYVLGDSYTDKPIF | TGTGCTCTTGGGGAACTATACGTACTGGGGGACTCGTACACCGATAAACCCATCTTT
- | TRDJ1 | TRDV1 | TRDD3 | CALGEVWGIDTDKLIF | TGTGCTCTTGGGGAGGTCTGGGGGATAGACACCGATAAACTCATCTTT
- | TRDJ1 | TRDV1 | - | CALGDMSGDSNIKLIF | TGTGCTCTTGGGGACATGTCGGGGGACTCAAATATTAAACTCATCTTT
- | TRDJ1 | TRDV1 | - | CALGERPPGSSVRGTDKLIF | TGTGCTCTTGGGGAACGTCCCCCGGGCTCCAGTGTCAGGGGGACCGATAAACTCATCTTT
- | TRDJ1 | TRDV1 | - | CALGNYLSILQSGKLIF | TGTGCTCTTGGGAACTACCTGTCAATCCTCCAGTCCGGTAAACTCATCTTT
once | TRDJ1 | TRDV1 | - | CALGEDLYARGDKLIF | TGTGCTCTTGGGGAAGACCTCTACGCCAGGGGCGATAAACTCATCTTT
- | TRDJ1 | TRDV1 | - | CALGELSPRSYTDKLIF | TGTGCTCTTGGGGAACTATCACCCCGTTCGTACACCGATAAACTCATCTTT
- | TRDJ1 | TRDV1 | TRDD3 | CALGEVLRGGPWGSTDKLIF | TGTGCTCTTGGGGAAGTCCTACGAGGGGGTCCCTGGGGGAGTACCGATAAACTCATCTTT
- | TRDJ1 | TRDV1 | - | CALGDWSSPNCTGLWKLIF | TGTGCTCTTGGGGACTGGTCTAGTCCCAACTGTACTGGGTTGTGGAAACTCATCTTC
- | TRDJ1 | TRDV1 | TRDD3 | CALGGRLGAKYTDKLIF | TGTGCTCTTGGGGGGCGACTGGGGGCTAAGTACACCGATAAACTCATCTTT
- | TRDJ1 | TRDV1 | TRDD2 | CALGEFGLPTSYTDKLIF | TGTGCTCTTGGGGAATTCGGCCTTCCTACCTCCTACACCGATAAACTCATCTTT
few | TRDJ1 | TRDV1 | TRDD2 | CAFGDRRPFLQLWGRYTDKLIF | TGTGCTTTTGGGGACCGAAGGCCCTTCCTACAGCTTTGGGGCCGATACACCGATAAACTCATCTTT
few | TRDJ1 | TRDV1 | - | CALGGLYTDKLIF | TGTGCTCTTGGGGGGCTATACACCGATAAACTCATCTTT
few | TRDJ1 | TRDV1 | TRDD3 | CALGDPVHWGVTDKLIF | TGTGCTCTTGGGGACCCTGTTCACTGGGGGGTCACCGATAAACTCATCTTT
- | TRDJ1 | TRDV1 | TRDD3 | CALGRSTFLGPLGDRSTDKLIF | TGTGCTCTTGGGCGATCGACATTCCTAGGACCACTGGGGGATAGGAGCACCGATAAACTCATCTTT
- | TRDJ1 | TRDV1 | - | CALGELAPFPISAWGTHGTDKLIF | TGTGCTCTTGGGGAACTGGCCCCGTTTCCGATCTCGGCCTGGGGTACCCATGGGACCGATAAACTCATCTTT
- | TRDJ1 | TRDV1 | - | CALGVPAFLPHWGLLIF | TGTGCTCTTGGGGTGCCTGCTTTCCTACCTCACTGGGGTTTGCTCATCTTT
few | TRDJ1 | TRDV1 | - | CALGDTLLTDKLIF | TGTGCTCTTGGGGACACCCTCCTCACCGATAAACTCATCTTT